This TCR beta chain was identified in a study of blood T cell repertoires in COVID-19 (dated by TCRdb to between 2020 and 2021). A note on the overall study: Samples from collaborators originated in the United States, Italy and Spain and spanned both the acute and convalescent phases of COVID-19. The prospective study material was composed of cDNA or gDNA derived from T cells, B-cell-depleted T cells, or PBMCs. Deeply sampled blood TCRbeta repertoires from subjects exposed to, actively infected with, or recovered from COVID-19 were included in the dataset. A freely available public database, intended as a resource for researchers studying the immune response to SARS-CoV-2, is where the repertoires were released. The samples were drawn from two sources: the first 160 participants of the ongoing ImmuneRACE study, and 1,000 to 1,500 subjects contributed by 6 global collaborators. Nearly every sample came with metadata listing a de-identified subject ID, COVID-19 status, age in years and sex. Where HLA class I and class II types were available, the types were taken from metadata supplied by the sample provider, not from assay-based typing.

With regard to this clone: It lacks a known antigen. There are no base qualities to consult, and no much larger clone falls within one base.

Overall study results and their limits: Clinical and demographic metadata were provided uncurated, with the amount varying by source and participant.

The germline V gene (reference sequence) sets CDR1 to LNHDA and CDR2 to SQIVND. Counted from cysteine to phenylalanine, this CDR3 has 14 amino acids. Just the 42-base CDR3 DNA is kept, in frame starting at base 1. Trimming removed 4 bases from V and 0 bases from J, leaving 7 bases between the germline ends. Whole blood was collected in K2EDTA tubes by collaborating institutions according to the institutions' own protocols. For TCRbeta analysis, collaborators shipped samples as frozen whole blood, isolated PBMCs, or DNA extracted from either of those sample types. TCRbeta CDR3 regions were amplified from genomic DNA using the immunoSEQ Assay, a bias-controlled multiplex PCR. The published analysis was carried out like this. Within the assay, amplification of reference gene primers was used to estimate how many nucleated cells each sample contained. Sequence reads were collapsed and filtered to measure the absolute abundance of every unique TCRbeta CDR3 rearrangement. For each sample, productive Simpson clonality was calculated as the square root of Simpson's diversity index over productive rearrangements. TCRdb retrieved this table from immuneACCESS and kept in-frame rearrangements only. Not all clones are present; in checked studies, unresolved V genes account for under half, and no reason is known for the remainder. D and trimming were read from the DNA, whereas the V and J calls and clone size are those reported in that table. Present in this sample are some 250,000 clones, around 90% of which were seen just once. The ten largest clonotypes hold about 0.74% of the sample.

The chain couples TRBV19 to TRBJ1-5; 5 matching bases give a weak D call of TRBD1. The sequencing input was peripheral blood. This sequence originates from a woman in her twenties or thirties with acute or convalescent COVID-19. This receptor carries the CDR3 CASSTTASNQPQHF. The bases read TGTGCCAGTAGTACGACAGCTAGCAATCAGCCCCAGCATTTT.